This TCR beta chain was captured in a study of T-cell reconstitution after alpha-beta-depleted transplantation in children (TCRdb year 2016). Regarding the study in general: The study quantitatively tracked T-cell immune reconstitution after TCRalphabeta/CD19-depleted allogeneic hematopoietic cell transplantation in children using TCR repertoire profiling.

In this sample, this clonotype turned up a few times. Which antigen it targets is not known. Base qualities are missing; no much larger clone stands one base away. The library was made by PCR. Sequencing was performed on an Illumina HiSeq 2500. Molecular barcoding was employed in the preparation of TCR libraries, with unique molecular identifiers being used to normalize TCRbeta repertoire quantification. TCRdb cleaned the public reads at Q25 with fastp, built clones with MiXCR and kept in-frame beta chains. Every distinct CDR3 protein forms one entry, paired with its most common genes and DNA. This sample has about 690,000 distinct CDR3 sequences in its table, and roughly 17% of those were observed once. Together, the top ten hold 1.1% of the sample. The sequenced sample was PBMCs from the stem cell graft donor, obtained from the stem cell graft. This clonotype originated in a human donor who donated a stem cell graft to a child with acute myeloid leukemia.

The nucleotide sequence is TGTGCCAGCAATGGAGGGGTAAACATTCAGTACTTC. This gives the protein CASNGGVNIQYF. The rearranged chain carries TRBV6-1 and TRBJ2-4, with TRBD2 perhaps the D gene, on 6 matching bases. Trimming removed 7 bases from V and 6 bases from J, leaving 10 bases between the germline ends. Its CDR3 holds 12 amino acids, cysteine through phenylalanine. Only the CDR3 DNA stays, 36 bases, in frame from base 1. CDR1 MNHNS and CDR2 SASEGT are derived from the germline V gene.